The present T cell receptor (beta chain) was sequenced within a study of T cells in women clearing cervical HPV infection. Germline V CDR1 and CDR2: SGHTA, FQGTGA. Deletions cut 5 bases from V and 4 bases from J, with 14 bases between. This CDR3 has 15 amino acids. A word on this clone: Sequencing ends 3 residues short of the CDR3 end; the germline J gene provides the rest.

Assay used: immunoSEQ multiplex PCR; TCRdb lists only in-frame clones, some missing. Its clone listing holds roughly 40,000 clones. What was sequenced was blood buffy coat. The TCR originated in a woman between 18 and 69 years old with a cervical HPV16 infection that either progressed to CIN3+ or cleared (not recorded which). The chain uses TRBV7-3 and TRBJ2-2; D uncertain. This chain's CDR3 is CASSLDPRSTGELFF. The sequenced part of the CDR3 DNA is TGTGCCAGCAGCCTAGACCCTAGGAGCACCGGGGAG. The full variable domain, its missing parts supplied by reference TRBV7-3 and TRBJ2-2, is GAGVSQTPSNKVTEKGKYVELRCDPISGHTALYWYRQSLGQGPEFLIYFQGTGAADDSGLPNDRFFAVRPEGSVSTLKIQRTERGDSAVYLCASSLDPRSTGELFFGEGSRLTVL.